The 14 T cell receptor beta chains in this list originate from one sample, sequenced in a study of blood T cells in healthy people across ages (dated by TCRdb to between 2014 and 2016). Library preparation used 5' RACE. Sequencer: Illumina HiSeq 2500. A second PCR of roughly 7 to 11 cycles was performed with a sample-barcoded 5' primer and a J-beta primer mix. TCRdb ran its own pipeline on the public reads, namely fastp trimming at Q25 and MiXCR clone calling, and kept in-frame beta chains. Rows are combined by CDR3 protein, so each entry shows the most common genes and DNA. This sample is represented by roughly 1.5 million distinct CDR3 sequences; approximately 43% of them were singletons. Of the sample, just over 4% is held by the ten largest clones. The source material was blood. These receptors were obtained from a woman aged 18-29 years in good health.

V is TRBV20-1 and J is TRBJ2-7, with D perhaps being TRBD1 or TRBD2 (5 bases each). The J call is in doubt because the DNA end fits TRBJ2-5 better. Germline-derived CDR1 and CDR2 are DFQATT and SNEGSKA (reference sequence). CDR3 length equals 12 residues. In DNA form, the CDR3 reads TGCAGTGTCCCGGGGCCCCGGGAGACCCAGTACTTC. Encoded protein: CSVPGPRETQYF.

This clonotype appeared many times. The chain carries TRBV20-1 and TRBJ2-1, with 7 positions matching TRBD1. J gave up 0 bases and V 5 bases, and 7 bases lay outside the gene matches. Germline V lookup: CDR1 DFQATT, CDR2 SNEGSKA (reference sequence). The CDR3 is 15 residues long. In DNA form, the CDR3 reads TGCAGTGCTCTACAGGGGCAGAACTCCTACAATGAGCAGTTCTTC. Its protein product is CSALQGQNSYNEQFF.

The chain couples TRBV10-3 to TRBJ2-4, with a weak D call TRBD2 (6 bases). V was cut by 6 bases and J by 7 bases, with 13 bases left in between. CDR3 length: 13 amino acids. Germline V CDR1 and CDR2: ENHRY, SYGVKD. The CDR3 region has the DNA TGTGCCATCAGGAACCGGGACTCGAACATTCAGTACTTC. Protein: CAIRNRDSNIQYF.

This rearrangement joins TRBV12-3 or TRBV12-4 to TRBJ1-6; D perhaps matches TRBD1 (5 bases). V was trimmed by 6 bases and J by 9 bases, leaving 15 bases between them. The CDR3 is 14 residues long. CDR3 nucleotides: TGTGCCAGCAGCGGGACCCTCTTGGGTTCACCCCTCCACTTT. Protein: CASSGTLLGSPLHF.

This clonotype was observed a handful of times. The CDR3 sequence: CSARLAEQFF. CDR3 DNA sequence: TGCAGTGCTAGACTAGCGGAGCAGTTCTTC. V usage is TRBV20-1 and J usage is TRBJ2-1, with D possibly matching TRBD2 (6 bases). Germline V CDR1 and CDR2: DFQATT, SNEGSKA (reference sequence). V gave up 2 bases and J gave up 10 bases, with 6 bases separating them. The CDR3 has 10 residues.

The chain couples TRBV28 to TRBJ1-3; the match to TRBD1 covers 7 bases. The CDR3 runs to 15 residues. The V segment lost 5 bases and the J segment 2 bases; nucleotides outside the gene matches: 6. Germline V gives CDR1 MDHEN, CDR2 SYDVKM. CDR3 nucleotide sequence: TGTGCCAGCAGTGCCGGGACAGCCCCTGGAAACACCATATATTTT. Translating it yields CASSAGTAPGNTIYF.

The J gene is TRBJ2-5, the V gene TRBV27, with TRBD2 identical over 7 bases. The DNA end is more similar to TRBJ2-7, so the J call may be wrong. CDR3 length: 17 amino acids. Germline V CDR1 and CDR2: MNHEY, SMNVEV (reference sequence). The CDR3 nucleotides read TGTGCCAGCAACCCCTGGGGGTCGCGGGGGAGTAGTTACGAGCAGTACTTC. Translating it yields CASNPWGSRGSSYEQYF.

This chain joins TRBV5-1 and TRBJ2-1; D is ambiguous. Trimming took off 1 base at V and 7 bases at J, with 15 bases between the two ends. The CDR3 sequence is 15 residues long. From germline, CDR1 is SGHRS and CDR2 YFSETQ. CDR3 sequence (DNA): TGCGCCAGCAGCTTGCGAGCCGCGGTGGGGAATGAGCAGTTCTTC. Its protein is CASSLRAAVGNEQFF.

J is TRBJ2-1 and V is TRBV7-3; D uncertain. Trimming pared 5 bases from V and 6 bases from J, leaving 17 bases between. From germline, CDR1 is SGHTA and CDR2 FQGTGA. CDR3 length: 15 amino acids. The chain's CDR3 is CASSPTIGRSNEQFF. CDR3 coding DNA: TGTGCCAGCAGCCCAACCATCGGACGGAGCAATGAGCAGTTCTTC.

This clonotype was seen a single time. The chain recombines TRBV3-1 with TRBJ2-1; 10 nucleotides line up with TRBD2. J was trimmed by 3 bases and V by 5 bases; bases with no gene match: 10. CDR3 length equals 17 residues. Per germline, CDR1 LGHDT and CDR2 YNNKEL (reference sequence). CDR3 sequence: CASSTQALAGNYNEQFF. The CDR3 DNA follows: TGTGCCAGCAGCACCCAAGCACTAGCGGGGAACTACAATGAGCAGTTCTTC.

There are a few counts of this clonotype. The chain has TRBV7-8 and TRBJ2-7; 7 nucleotides line up with TRBD1. This CDR3 is built from 15 residues. J was trimmed by 7 bases and V by 4 bases; bases with no gene match: 13. From germline, CDR1 is SGHVS and CDR2 FQNEAQ. The CDR3 bases are TGTGCCAGCAGCTCCTACAGGGGCCCATACAATGAGCAGTACTTC. Translating it yields CASSSYRGPYNEQYF.

The gene calls are TRBV3-1 and TRBJ1-2; no definite D call. V was pared by 4 bases and J by 5 bases, with 14 bases between. The CDR3 runs to 14 residues. Germline loops: CDR1 LGHDT, CDR2 YNNKEL (reference sequence). The CDR3 sequence is CASSPRSLGYGYTF. The DNA of the CDR3 is TGTGCCAGCAGCCCCCGGTCCCTGGGTTATGGCTACACCTTC.

This clonotype was detected only a few times. An end of the junction differs from the germline gene, which may be a read error. V usage is TRBV5-6 and J usage is TRBJ2-7; D possibly corresponds to TRBD2 (6 bases). CDR1 is SGHDT, CDR2 YYEEEE, per germline. The CDR3 length is 13 residues. The CDR3 loop is CASSFREFYEQYF. The DNA for the CDR3 is TGTGCAAGCAGCTTTCGGGAGTTCTACGAGCAGTACTTC.

With respect to this clonotype: A much larger clone differs from this one at a single base, so this may be a read error. The J gene is TRBJ2-1, the V gene TRBV20-1, with D possibly matching TRBD2 (6 bases). Looked up from germline, CDR1 is DFQATT and CDR2 is SNEGSKA (reference sequence). V lost 1 base and J 0 bases, leaving 10 bases between the germline ends. CDR3 length equals 15 residues. For the CDR3, the DNA is TGCAGTGCTAGAGCTAGCGAATCCTCCTACAATGAGCAGTTCTTC. Encoded protein: CSARASESSYNEQFF.